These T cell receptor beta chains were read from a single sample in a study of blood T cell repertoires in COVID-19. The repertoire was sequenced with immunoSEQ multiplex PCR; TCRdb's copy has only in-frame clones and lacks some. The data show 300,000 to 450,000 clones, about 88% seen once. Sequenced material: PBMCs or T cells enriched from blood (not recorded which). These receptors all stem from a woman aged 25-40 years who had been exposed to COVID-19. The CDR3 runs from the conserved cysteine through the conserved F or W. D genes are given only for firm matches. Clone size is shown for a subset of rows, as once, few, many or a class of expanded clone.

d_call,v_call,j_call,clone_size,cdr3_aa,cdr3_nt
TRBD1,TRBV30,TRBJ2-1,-,CAWKGTGVDEQFF,TGTGCCTGGAAGGGGACAGGGGTGGATGAGCAGTTCTTC
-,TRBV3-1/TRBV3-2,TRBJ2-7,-,CASSQPGPGWTYEQYF,TGTGCCAGCAGCCAACCCGGGCCAGGGTGGACCTACGAGCAGTACTTC
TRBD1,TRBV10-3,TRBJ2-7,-,CAIREGQGAERGYEQYF,TGTGCCATCAGGGAGGGACAGGGGGCCGAACGAGGCTACGAGCAGTACTTC
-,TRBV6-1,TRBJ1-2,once,CASSEALLGRTNYGYTF,TGTGCCAGCAGTGAAGCGCTTCTGGGCCGAACTAACTATGGCTACACCTTC
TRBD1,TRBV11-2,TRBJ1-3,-,CASSHVRGRWGNTIYF,TGTGCCAGCAGCCACGTCAGGGGGCGGTGGGGAAACACCATATATTTT
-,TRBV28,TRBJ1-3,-,CASSGANSGNTIYF,TGTGCCAGCAGTGGAGCGAACTCTGGAAACACCATATATTTT
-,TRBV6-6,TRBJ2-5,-,CASSYPQETQYF,TGTGCCAGCAGTTACCCTCAAGAGACCCAGTACTTC
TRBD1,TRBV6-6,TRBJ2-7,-,CASSSRQGRSYEQYF,TGTGCCAGCAGTTCTCGACAGGGGAGGTCCTACGAGCAGTACTTC
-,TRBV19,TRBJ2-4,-,CASSIGRVENIQYF,TGTGCCAGTAGTATAGGCAGGGTTGAAAACATTCAGTACTTC
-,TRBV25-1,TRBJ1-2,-,CASSAESNYGYTF,TGTGCCAGCAGTGCCGAGAGTAACTATGGCTACACCTTC
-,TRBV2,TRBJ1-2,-,CASSGGVEGYTF,TGTGCCAGCAGTGGGGGGGTTGAAGGCTACACCTTC
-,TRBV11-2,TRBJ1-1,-,CASSFSGKNTEAFF,TGTGCCAGCAGCTTTTCAGGGAAGAACACTGAAGCTTTCTTT
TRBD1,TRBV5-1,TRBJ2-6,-,CASSLYPGRTGPGVLTF,TGCGCCAGCAGCTTATACCCGGGGAGGACAGGGCCCGGCGTCCTGACTTTC
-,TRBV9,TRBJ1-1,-,CASNEVSGTEAFF,TGTGCCAGCAACGAAGTATCAGGGACTGAAGCTTTCTTT
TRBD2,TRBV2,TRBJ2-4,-,CASGGTSGMASKNIQYF,TGTGCCAGCGGCGGGACTAGCGGGATGGCTTCCAAAAACATTCAGTACTTC
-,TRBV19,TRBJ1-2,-,CASSQRPTGNYGYTF,TGTGCCAGTAGCCAACGGCCTACAGGGAACTATGGCTACACCTTC
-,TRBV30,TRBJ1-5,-,CAWSRGPGQPQHF,TGTGCCTGGAGTCGTGGGCCGGGACAGCCCCAGCATTTT
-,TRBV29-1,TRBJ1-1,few,CSVPGQMNTEAFF,TGCAGCGTTCCCGGACAGATGAACACTGAAGCTTTCTTT
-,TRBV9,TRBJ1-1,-,CASSVVGVGAEAFF,TGTGCCAGCAGCGTAGTAGGGGTTGGGGCTGAAGCTTTCTTT
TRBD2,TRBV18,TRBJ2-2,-,CASSQGLADTGELFF,TGTGCCAGCTCACAGGGACTAGCGGACACCGGGGAGCTGTTTTTT
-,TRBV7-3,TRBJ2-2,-,CASSLAGLTNTGELFF,TGTGCCAGCTCCCTCGCGGGCTTGACGAACACCGGGGAGCTGTTTTTT
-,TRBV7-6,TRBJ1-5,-,CASSLAKRGNQPQHF,TGTGCCAGCAGCTTAGCTAAGAGGGGCAATCAGCCCCAGCATTTT
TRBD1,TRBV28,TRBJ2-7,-,CASRHRDRVPYEQYF,TGTGCCAGCAGACACCGGGACAGGGTCCCCTACGAGCAGTACTTC
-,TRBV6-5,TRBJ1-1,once,CASSYSGGTEAFF,TGTGCCAGCAGTTACTCGGGGGGAACTGAAGCTTTCTTT
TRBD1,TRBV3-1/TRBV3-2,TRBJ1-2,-,CASSQLDRDYGYTF,TGTGCCAGCAGCCAGCTAGACAGGGACTATGGCTACACCTTC
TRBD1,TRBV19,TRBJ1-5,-,CASRIAGQFNQPQHF,TGTGCCAGTAGAATCGCGGGACAGTTTAATCAGCCCCAGCATTTT
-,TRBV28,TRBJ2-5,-,CASSRGTPGRETQYF,TGTGCCAGCAGCCGCGGGACCCCCGGGCGGGAGACCCAGTACTTC
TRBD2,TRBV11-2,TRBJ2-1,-,CASSPPGVAGVGQFF,TGTGCCAGCAGCCCCCCGGGGGTAGCGGGAGTGGGGCAGTTCTTC
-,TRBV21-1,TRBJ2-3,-,CASSKLNRGRADTQYF,TGTGCCAGCAGCAAGTTGAACAGGGGTCGGGCAGATACGCAGTATTTT
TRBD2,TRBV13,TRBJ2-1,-,CASSLYSRASGRISYNEQFF,TGTGCCAGCAGCTTATACTCTCGGGCTAGCGGGAGGATTTCCTACAATGAGCAGTTCTTC
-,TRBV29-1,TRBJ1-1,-,CSVVRWSQENTEAFF,TGCAGCGTTGTGAGGTGGTCACAAGAGAACACTGAAGCTTTCTTT